These 28 T cell receptor beta chains originate from one sample sequenced in a study of beta chain features in type 1 diabetes. Every bit of the isolated RNA underwent reverse transcription, so sequencing read expressed TCRB transcripts. The protocol was immunoSEQ multiplex PCR, while the TCRdb copy is restricted to in-frame clones and leaves out a portion. The sample carries hundreds of thousands of clones, 11% to 15% recorded once. Their cognate antigens are unknown. Study-level points and caveats: A moderate, significant TCRB CDR3 shortening appeared in type 1 diabetes across four CD4+ subsets.

The material sequenced was naive CD4+ T cells from blood. These receptor sequences come from a man between 18 and 29 years old with type 1 diabetes.

This clone has only a few counts. The CDR3 here is CAWSVGPNNEQFF. DNA of the CDR3: TGTGCCTGGAGTGTGGGACCAAACAATGAGCAGTTCTTC. The chain is built from TRBV30 and TRBJ2-1; D is tentatively TRBD1 or TRBD2 (5 bases each). V shed 0 bases and J shed 5 bases, with 8 bases lying between them. The CDR3 consists of 13 residues. Looked up from germline, CDR1 is GTSNPN and CDR2 is SVGIG (reference sequence).

This clone was counted between two and nine times. J is TRBJ2-5 and V is TRBV28; D ambiguous. Germline V gives CDR1 MDHEN, CDR2 SYDVKM. Between the trimmed V and J ends, which lost 3 bases and 5 bases, there was a span of 10 bases. The CDR3 spans 13 residues. The CDR3 loop reads CASSLGRMETQYF. The CDR3 DNA reads TGTGCCAGCAGTTTGGGCAGGATGGAGACCCAGTACTTC.

This chain joins TRBV7-6 and TRBJ2-5, with 7 bases aligning to TRBD2. CDR3 length: 17 residues. Trimming at V came to 4 bases and at J to 5 bases, leaving 16 bases not matched to a gene. Per the germline V gene, CDR1 is SGHVS and CDR2 is FNYEAQ. CDR3 coding DNA: TGTGCCAGCAGCTCGATATGGCCGGGGGGTTTCGGCGAGACCCAGTACTTC. Its protein product is CASSSIWPGGFGETQYF.

The chain has TRBV7-2 and TRBJ2-4, with 7 positions matching TRBD2. V shed 5 bases and J 2 bases; nucleotides not matched to a gene: 12. The CDR3 is made up of 17 amino acids. Germline loops: CDR1 SGHTA, CDR2 FQGNSA. The CDR3 loop is CASSQGGLADSKNIQYF. CDR3 coding DNA: TGTGCCAGCAGCCAGGGAGGGCTAGCGGACTCCAAAAACATTCAGTACTTC.

This clone was seen only a few times. J is TRBJ2-7 and V is TRBV5-4; D gene uncertain. The germline V and J ends were trimmed by 5 bases and 1 base, with 10 bases remaining between them. The germline V gene has CDR1 SGHNT and CDR2 YYREEE (reference sequence). This CDR3 has 13 residues. The CDR3, as DNA: TGTGCCAGCAGTGGGCGAGAGTCCTACGAGCAGTACTTC. This codes for CASSGRESYEQYF.

The rearrangement joins TRBV4-1 to TRBJ2-7, with 8 bases aligning to TRBD2. Germline V gene data show CDR1 as MGHRA and CDR2 as YSYEKL. The CDR3 has 16 amino acids. After removal of 1 base from V and 0 bases from J, the junction contained 5 bases not matched to a gene. This chain's CDR3 is CASSQGGGRISYEQYF. DNA of the CDR3: TGCGCCAGCAGCCAAGGTGGCGGGAGGATCTCCTACGAGCAGTACTTC.

This clone was picked up a small number of times. The CDR3 loop is CSVTGIRGANVLTF. In DNA form, the CDR3 reads TGCAGCGTGACAGGGATTAGGGGGGCCAACGTCCTGACTTTC. The chain couples TRBV29-1 to TRBJ2-6; 7 bases map to TRBD1. Unmatched junction bases numbered 6, after V lost 6 bases and J lost 4 bases. In germline, CDR1 is SQVTM, CDR2 ANQGSEA. This CDR3 has 14 residues.

This clone was counted between two and nine times. The J gene is TRBJ2-7, the V gene TRBV7-2; TRBD2 matches at 10 bases. The trim removed 6 bases at V and 2 bases at J, leaving 7 bases unmatched. Germline lookup yields CDR1 SGHTA and CDR2 FQGNSA. The CDR3 is 15 residues long. In nucleotides, the CDR3 is TGTGCCAGCAGGCCTACCCTAGCGGGGGCCTACGAGCAGTACTTC. Amino acids: CASRPTLAGAYEQYF.

This chain joins TRBV2 and TRBJ2-2; D not resolved. V was shortened by 7 bases and J by 0 bases, with 9 bases between the two germline ends. Germline assignment: CDR1 SNHLY and CDR2 FYNNEI. This CDR3 spans 14 amino acids. The CDR3 bases are TGTGCCAGCATAGAGCTAACGAACACCGGGGAGCTGTTTTTT. This gives the protein CASIELTNTGELFF. Filled out from reference TRBV2 and TRBJ2-2, the complete variable domain reads EPEVTQTPSHQVTQMGQEVILRCVPISNHLYFYWYRQILGQKVEFLVSFYNNEISEKSEIFDDQFSVERPDGSNFTLKIRSTKLEDSAMYFCASIELTNTGELFFGEGSRLTVL.

The chain combines TRBV5-6 with TRBJ2-3; the D gene is possibly TRBD2 (5 bases). The V gene lost 1 base and the J gene lost 5 bases, with 11 bases spanning the gap. The CDR3 length is 14 residues. Germline values: CDR1 SGHDT, CDR2 YYEEEE. CDR3 DNA: TGTGCCAGCAGCTTGCGGGAAGTGGGAGATACGCAGTATTTT. Translating gives CASSLREVGDTQYF.

The CDR3 DNA is TGCGCCAGCAGCCAAGAAAAGGACTCTTCCTTCCGTACGCAGTATTTT. The encoded protein is CASSQEKDSSFRTQYF. The V call is TRBV4-1, the J call TRBJ2-3; perhaps TRBD2 as D (5 bases). Germline V gene sequence: CDR1 MGHRA, CDR2 YSYEKL. The ends were cut back, 0 bases at V and 8 bases at J, with 18 bases in the middle. The CDR3 is made up of 16 amino acids.

As regards this clone: The sample has other DNA sequences that encode this CDR3 too. CDR3 coding DNA: TGTGCCAGCAGTTCATCGGGGTATGGCTACACCTTC. Translation: CASSSSGYGYTF. J is TRBJ1-2 and V is TRBV6-5; D gene uncertain. This CDR3 is built from 12 residues. Germline V lookup: CDR1 MNHEY, CDR2 SVGAGI. Trimming cost V 4 bases and J 5 bases, with 8 bases left between them.

This clone was seen more than once but under ten times. The chain carries TRBV6-1 and TRBJ2-5; TRBD2 is a possible D gene (6 bases). This CDR3 is built from 15 residues. Germline-derived CDR1 and CDR2 are MNHNS and SASEGT. The V and J ends lost 2 bases and 3 bases respectively, with 13 bases between them. The CDR3 loop reads CASSETLGGEETQYF. CDR3 DNA: TGTGCCAGCAGTGAAACTCTCGGAGGGGAAGAGACCCAGTACTTC.

The chain has TRBV6-5 and TRBJ2-7, with D unclear. Germline V CDR1 and CDR2: MNHEY, SVGAGI. V shed 0 bases and J shed 4 bases, with 10 bases lying between them. There are 14 residues in the CDR3. CDR3 bases: TGTGCCAGCAGTTACTCTAGGACCTTTTACGAGCAGTACTTC. It encodes CASSYSRTFYEQYF.

This clone has more than one count but fewer than ten. The chain has TRBV30 and TRBJ1-5; D might be TRBD1 (6 bases). The CDR3 sequence is 14 residues long. Deletions cut 2 bases from V and 11 bases from J, with 19 bases between. CDR1 and CDR2 from the germline V gene are GTSNPN and SVGIG (reference sequence). CDR3 amino acids: CAWSKGFRGQTQHF. CDR3 nucleotides: TGTGCCTGGAGTAAAGGTTTTCGGGGACAAACCCAGCATTTT. Supplemented by reference TRBV30 and TRBJ1-5, the full variable domain reads SQTIHQWPATLVQPVGSPLSLECTVEGTSNPNLYWYRQAAGRGLQLLFYSVGIGQISSEVPQNLSASRPQDRQFILSSKKLLLSDSGFYLCAWSKGFRGQTQHFGDGTRLSIL.

This rearrangement joins TRBV9 to TRBJ2-2, with unresolved D. Trimming took off 0 bases at V and 7 bases at J, with 13 bases between the two ends. Germline V gives CDR1 SGDLS, CDR2 YYNGEE. This CDR3 spans 15 amino acids. The CDR3 DNA is TGTGCCAGCAGCGTAGGTCCGTTCGTGGGCGGGGAGCTGTTTTTT. It yields the protein CASSVGPFVGGELFF.

The genes are TRBV6-5 and TRBJ1-2; D gene unclear. The CDR3 extends over 14 amino acids. V lost 6 bases, J lost 6 bases, and 17 bases lay in between. Per germline, CDR1 MNHEY and CDR2 SVGAGI. This chain's CDR3 is CASSNDLAVHGYTF. The CDR3 DNA follows: TGTGCCAGCAGCAACGACCTGGCGGTCCATGGCTACACCTTC.

This clone was counted only a few times. This rearrangement joins TRBV30 to TRBJ1-4; D remains unclear. With 0 bases removed from V and 3 bases from J, the gap between germline ends came to 17 bases. CDR3 length: 17 amino acids. The V gene's germline CDR1 is GTSNPN and CDR2 SVGIG (reference sequence). Here the CDR3 reads CAWSVDPRAAANEKLFF. The CDR3 nucleotides are TGTGCCTGGAGTGTAGACCCGCGCGCAGCTGCTAATGAAAAACTGTTTTTT.

This chain connects TRBV2 to TRBJ2-1; D not certain. The CDR3 runs 12 residues. CDR1 is SNHLY and CDR2 is FYNNEI in the germline V gene. V was cut by 5 bases and J by 8 bases, with 10 bases left in between. This CDR3 reads CASSPEYDEQFF. Here the CDR3 DNA reads TGTGCCAGCAGTCCTGAGTACGATGAGCAGTTCTTC.

This clone occurred a few times. The gene calls are TRBV19 and TRBJ2-3; D tentatively reads TRBD1 or TRBD2 (6 bases each). CDR1 and CDR2 from the germline V gene are LNHDA and SQIVND (reference sequence). V was cut by 6 bases and J by 4 bases, with 14 bases left in between. The CDR3 loop spans 14 amino acids. This CDR3 is CASRPPGGADTQYF. CDR3 in DNA: TGTGCCAGTAGGCCCCCCGGGGGCGCAGATACGCAGTATTTT. Filled out from reference TRBV19 and TRBJ2-3, the complete variable domain reads DGGITQSPKYLFRKEGQNVTLSCEQNLNHDAMYWYRQDPGQGLRLIYYSQIVNDFQKGDIAEGYSVSREKKESFPLTVTSAQKNPTAFYLCASRPPGGADTQYFGPGTRLTVL.

V usage is TRBV30 and J usage is TRBJ2-7, with D possibly being TRBD2 (6 bases). With 6 bases removed from V and 3 bases from J, the gap between germline ends came to 18 bases. The CDR3 is 14 amino acids. The germline CDR1 and CDR2 sequences are GTSNPN and SVGIG (reference sequence). CDR3 in amino acids: CACSRGVSLYEQYF. The CDR3 bases are TGTGCCTGCTCTCGCGGGGTCAGCCTCTACGAGCAGTACTTC.

CDR3: CASSAHGDSPLHF. DNA of the CDR3: TGTGCCAGCAGCGCTCACGGGGATTCACCCCTCCACTTT. This sequence joins TRBV9 and TRBJ1-6, with D uncertain. Germline CDR1 reads SGDLS; CDR2 reads YYNGEE. Between the trimmed V and J ends, which lost 3 bases and 8 bases, there was a span of 9 bases. The CDR3 has 13 amino acids.

The chain carries TRBV15 and TRBJ1-3, with D possibly TRBD1 on 5 matching bases. This CDR3 has 14 residues. Trimming shortened V by 8 bases and J by 2 bases, and 13 bases separated the two germline ends. Germline V gene sequence: CDR1 LNHNV, CDR2 YYDKDF (reference sequence). CDR3 sequence: CATGGGGPGNTIYF. The CDR3 region has the DNA TGTGCCACCGGGGGAGGAGGGCCTGGAAACACCATATATTTT.

This clone showed up just a few times. V gene TRBV9 combines with J gene TRBJ2-1; D gene ambiguous. Germline V gene lookup returns CDR1 SGDLS and CDR2 YYNGEE. This CDR3 contains 15 residues. V lost 4 bases to trimming and J lost 2 bases, with 13 bases between them. The CDR3: CASSIAGSTYNEQFF. In DNA, the CDR3 is TGTGCCAGCAGCATAGCAGGTTCTACCTACAATGAGCAGTTCTTC.

The table lists this clone with a few counts. CDR3 amino acids: CASSQVYAGGEQYF. CDR3 DNA: TGTGCCAGCAGCCAAGTTTATGCAGGCGGAGAGCAGTACTTC. J is TRBJ2-7 and V is TRBV14; no clear D. The germline V and J ends were trimmed by 1 base and 7 bases, with 14 bases remaining between them. Germline CDR1 reads SGHDN; CDR2 reads FVKESK. The CDR3 spans 14 residues.

This clone turned up a few times. The CDR3 DNA reads as TGTGCCAGCTCACCTACTACTGGACAGGGCCCTGGCTACACCTTC. Translating it yields CASSPTTGQGPGYTF. This chain joins TRBV18 and TRBJ1-2; 8 positions match TRBD1. The V segment lost 3 bases and the J segment 7 bases; nucleotides outside the gene matches: 10. Germline-derived CDR1 and CDR2 are KGHSH and LQKENI. The CDR3 is 15 amino acids.

This clone was counted a few times. The rearrangement links TRBV5-1 to TRBJ2-5, with D tentatively TRBD1 (6 bases). This CDR3 has 15 amino acids. V lost 7 bases and J 2 bases, leaving 18 bases between the germline ends. Germline lookup yields CDR1 SGHRS and CDR2 YFSETQ. This CDR3 is CASGGNSPGQETQYF. In nucleotides, the CDR3 is TGCGCCAGCGGGGGCAACAGCCCTGGTCAAGAGACCCAGTACTTC.

A few counts support this clone. The chain's CDR3 is CASSLRTSGGPPTDTQYF. CDR3 DNA: TGTGCCAGCAGCCTCCGGACTAGCGGAGGTCCCCCCACAGATACGCAGTATTTT. The gene calls are TRBV7-2 and TRBJ2-3, with TRBD2 identical over 10 bases. Looked up from germline, CDR1 is SGHTA and CDR2 is FQGNSA. The CDR3 consists of 18 residues. The V gene end was trimmed by 5 bases and the J gene end by 2 bases; junction bases not matched to a gene: 13.